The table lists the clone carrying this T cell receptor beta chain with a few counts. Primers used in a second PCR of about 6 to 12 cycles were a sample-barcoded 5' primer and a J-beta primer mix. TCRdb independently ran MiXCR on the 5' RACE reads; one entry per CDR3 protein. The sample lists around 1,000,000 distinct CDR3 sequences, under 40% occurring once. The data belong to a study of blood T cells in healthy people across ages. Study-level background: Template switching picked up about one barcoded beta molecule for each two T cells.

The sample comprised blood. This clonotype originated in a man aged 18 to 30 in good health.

The CDR3 is CASSADAGTVGEKLFF. CDR3 nucleotide sequence: TGTGCCAGCAGCGCGGATGCCGGGACAGTGGGTGAAAAACTGTTTTTT. This chain links TRBV9 with TRBJ1-4; 7 nucleotides align to TRBD1. Germline CDR1 reads SGDLS; CDR2 reads YYNGEE. CDR3 size: 16 residues. J was trimmed by 7 bases and V by 3 bases; bases with no gene match: 12.